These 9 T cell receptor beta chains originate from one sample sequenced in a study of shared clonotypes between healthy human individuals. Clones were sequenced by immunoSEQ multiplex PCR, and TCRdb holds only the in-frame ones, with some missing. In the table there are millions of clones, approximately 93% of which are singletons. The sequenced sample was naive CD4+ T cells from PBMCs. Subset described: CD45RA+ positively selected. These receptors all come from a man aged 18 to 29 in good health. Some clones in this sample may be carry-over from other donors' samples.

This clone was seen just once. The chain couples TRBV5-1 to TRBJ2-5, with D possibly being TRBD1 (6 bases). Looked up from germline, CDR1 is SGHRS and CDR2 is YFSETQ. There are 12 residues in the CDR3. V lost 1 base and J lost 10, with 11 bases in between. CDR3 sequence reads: CASSLQGKGQYF. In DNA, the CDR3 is TGCGCCAGCAGCTTGCAGGGGAAGGGCCAGTACTTC.

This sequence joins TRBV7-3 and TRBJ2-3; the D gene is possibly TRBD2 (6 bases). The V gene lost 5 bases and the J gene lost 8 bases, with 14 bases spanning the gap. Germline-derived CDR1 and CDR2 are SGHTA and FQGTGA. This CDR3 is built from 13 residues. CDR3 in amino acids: CASSQGTRGTQYF. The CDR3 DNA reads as TGTGCCAGCAGCCAAGGGACTCGGGGTACGCAGTATTTT.

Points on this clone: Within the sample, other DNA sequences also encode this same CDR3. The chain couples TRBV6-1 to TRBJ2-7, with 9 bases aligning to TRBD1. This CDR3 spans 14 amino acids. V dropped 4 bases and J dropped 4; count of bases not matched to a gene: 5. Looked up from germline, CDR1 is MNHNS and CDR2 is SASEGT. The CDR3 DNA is TGTGCCAGCAGTGGAGGGACAGGGTCGTACGAGCAGTACTTC. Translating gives CASSGGTGSYEQYF.

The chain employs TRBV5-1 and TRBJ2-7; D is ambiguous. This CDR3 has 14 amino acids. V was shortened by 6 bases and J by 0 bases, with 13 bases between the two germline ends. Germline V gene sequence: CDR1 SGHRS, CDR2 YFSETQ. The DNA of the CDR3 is TGCGCCAGCACGCTAGACACAAACTCCTACGAGCAGTACTTC. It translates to CASTLDTNSYEQYF.

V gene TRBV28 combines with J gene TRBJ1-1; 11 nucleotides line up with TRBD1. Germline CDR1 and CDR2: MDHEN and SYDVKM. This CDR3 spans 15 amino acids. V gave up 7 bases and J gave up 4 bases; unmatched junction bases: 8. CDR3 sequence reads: CASTGQGAPSTEAFF. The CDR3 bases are TGTGCCAGCACCGGACAGGGGGCGCCGAGCACTGAAGCTTTCTTT.

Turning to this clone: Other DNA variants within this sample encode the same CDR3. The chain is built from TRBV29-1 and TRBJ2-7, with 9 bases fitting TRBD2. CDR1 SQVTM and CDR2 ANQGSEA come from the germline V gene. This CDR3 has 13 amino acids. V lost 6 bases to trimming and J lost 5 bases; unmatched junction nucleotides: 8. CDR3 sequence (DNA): TGCAGCGTGGGGGGACTAGCTAGAAACGAGCAGTACTTC. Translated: CSVGGLARNEQYF.

The CDR3 reads CASSLTSGNNEQFF. The CDR3 DNA reads TGTGCCAGCAGCCTGACTAGCGGAAACAATGAGCAGTTCTTC. The rearrangement uses TRBV5-4 and TRBJ2-1, with 9 bases that match TRBD2. CDR3 length: 14 amino acids. V dropped 4 bases and J dropped 5; count of bases not matched to a gene: 4. The V gene's germline CDR1 is SGHNT and CDR2 YYREEE (reference sequence).

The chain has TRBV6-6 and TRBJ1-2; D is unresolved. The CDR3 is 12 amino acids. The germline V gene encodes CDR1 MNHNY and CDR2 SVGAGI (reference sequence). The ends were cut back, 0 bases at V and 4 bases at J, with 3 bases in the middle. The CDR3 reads CASSYSVYGYTF. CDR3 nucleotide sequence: TGTGCCAGCAGTTACTCGGTCTATGGCTACACCTTC.

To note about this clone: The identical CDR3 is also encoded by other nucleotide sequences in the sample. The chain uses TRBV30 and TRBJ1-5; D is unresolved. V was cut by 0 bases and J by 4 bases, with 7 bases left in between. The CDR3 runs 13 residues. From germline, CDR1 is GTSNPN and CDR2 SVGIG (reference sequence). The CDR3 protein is CAWSVTGNQPQHF. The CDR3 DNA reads TGTGCCTGGAGTGTAACGGGGAATCAGCCCCAGCATTTT.